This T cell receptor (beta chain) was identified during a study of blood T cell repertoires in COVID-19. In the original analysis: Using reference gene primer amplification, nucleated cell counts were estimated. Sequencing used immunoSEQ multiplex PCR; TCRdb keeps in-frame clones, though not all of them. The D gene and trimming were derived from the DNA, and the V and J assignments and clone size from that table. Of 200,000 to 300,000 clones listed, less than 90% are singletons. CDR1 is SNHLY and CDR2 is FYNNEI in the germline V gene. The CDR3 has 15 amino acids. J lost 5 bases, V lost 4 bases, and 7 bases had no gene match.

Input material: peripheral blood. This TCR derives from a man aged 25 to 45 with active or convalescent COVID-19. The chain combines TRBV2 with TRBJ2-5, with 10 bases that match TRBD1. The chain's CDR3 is CASSVRQGARETQYF. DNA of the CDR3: TGTGCCAGCAGTGTGCGACAGGGGGCTCGGGAGACCCAGTACTTC. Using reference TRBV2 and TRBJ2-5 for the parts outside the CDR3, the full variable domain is EPEVTQTPSHQVTQMGQEVILRCVPISNHLYFYWYRQILGQKVEFLVSFYNNEISEKSEIFDDQFSVERPDGSNFTLKIRSTKLEDSAMYFCASSVRQGARETQYFGPGTRLLVL.